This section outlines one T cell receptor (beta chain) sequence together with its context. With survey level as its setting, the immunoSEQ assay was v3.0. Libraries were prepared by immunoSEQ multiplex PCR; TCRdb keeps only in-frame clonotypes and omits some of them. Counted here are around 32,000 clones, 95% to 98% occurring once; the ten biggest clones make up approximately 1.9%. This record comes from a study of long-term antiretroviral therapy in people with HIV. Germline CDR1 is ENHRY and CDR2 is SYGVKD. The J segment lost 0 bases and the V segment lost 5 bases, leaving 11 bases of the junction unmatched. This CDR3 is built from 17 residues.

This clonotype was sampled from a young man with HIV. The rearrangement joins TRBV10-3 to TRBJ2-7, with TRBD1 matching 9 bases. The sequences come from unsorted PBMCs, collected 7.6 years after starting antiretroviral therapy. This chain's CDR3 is CAISKAPGTGRSYEQYF. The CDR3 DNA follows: TGTGCCATCAGTAAAGCTCCCGGGACAGGGCGCTCCTACGAGCAGTACTTC.